This T cell receptor (beta chain) was found in a study of T cell responses to AZD1222 COVID-19 vaccine. Here immunoSEQ multiplex PCR was the method, and the copy in TCRdb shows in-frame clones only, minus some. The top ten clones hold about a quarter of a sample with more than 75,000 clones, about nine tenths of them seen once. A word on this clone: The antigen is not known.

Study results and limitations: Receipt of two AZD1222 doses was followed by a rise in Spike-specific TCR breadth and depth. Donors, mostly white British, included more females; clonal diversity was possibly underestimated. Vaccine-associated CD4 TCRs ranged over spike, dominating at 160-218 and 743-854. Reportedly, nearly half of unique spike TCRs recognized epitopes outside B.1.351/B.1.1.7 mutations.

Sequencing used peripheral blood, obtained on day 0 of AZD1222 vaccination. This sequence was found in an adult in good health.

The DNA for the CDR3 is TGTGCCAGCAGCTCCCTTGGGACATCCCGGGAGCAGTACTTC. Protein sequence: CASSSLGTSREQYF. The rearrangement joins TRBV11-2 to TRBJ2-7; D perhaps matches TRBD1 (6 bases). This CDR3 region has 14 residues. Germline V gene data show CDR1 as SGHAT and CDR2 as FQNNGV. V lost 4 bases, J lost 7 bases, and 17 bases lay in between.